A selection of T cell receptor beta chains follows, all from one sample in a study of blood T cell repertoires in COVID-19. Clones were read by immunoSEQ multiplex PCR, and TCRdb kept only the in-frame ones, dropping some. The table lists hundreds of thousands of clones, approximately 86% of them singletons. Sequencing was performed on PBMCs or T cells enriched from blood (not recorded which). The receptor source for this set is a woman aged 18-29 years who had recovered from COVID-19. Each CDR3 is given with its conserved first and last residue. The order of the fields is D gene, J gene, clone size, CDR3 length, V gene, CDR3 DNA, CDR3 protein. D genes are given only for firm matches. Not every row has a clone size; where given, it reads once, few, many or a size class.

d_gene: -; j_gene: TRBJ2-7; abundance: -; len: 10; v_gene: TRBV20-1; CDR3nt: TGCAGTGCCAAAACGCGGGAGCAGTACTTC; CDR3aa: CSAKTREQYF
d_gene: TRBD2; j_gene: TRBJ2-3; abundance: -; len: 16; v_gene: TRBV9; CDR3nt: TGTGCCAGCAGCGTAGAGGGGACTAGCGGTCGATACACGCAGTATTTT; CDR3aa: CASSVEGTSGRYTQYF
d_gene: TRBD2; j_gene: TRBJ2-5; abundance: -; len: 14; v_gene: TRBV2; CDR3nt: TGTGCCAGCAGTGAGCGGCGGGAGGTATCGGGACCGTACTTC; CDR3aa: CASSERREVSGPYF
d_gene: TRBD1; j_gene: TRBJ1-3; abundance: -; len: 16; v_gene: TRBV18; CDR3nt: TGTGCCAGCTCACCACCTTCCGGGACAGGGGGCAACACCATATATTTT; CDR3aa: CASSPPSGTGGNTIYF
d_gene: TRBD1; j_gene: TRBJ1-2; abundance: -; len: 17; v_gene: TRBV4-3; CDR3nt: TGCGCCAGCAGCCAAGATCGATTGGGACAGGGGAATCGTGGCTACACCTTC; CDR3aa: CASSQDRLGQGNRGYTF
d_gene: -; j_gene: TRBJ2-7; abundance: few; len: 15; v_gene: TRBV6-2/TRBV6-3; CDR3nt: TGTGCCAGCAGTGTACTAGCACCTAACTCCTACGAGCAGTACTTC; CDR3aa: CASSVLAPNSYEQYF
d_gene: -; j_gene: TRBJ1-1; abundance: -; len: 12; v_gene: TRBV12-3/TRBV12-4; CDR3nt: TGTGCCAGCAGTTTAGGGCAGGGGCGCGCTTTCTTT; CDR3aa: CASSLGQGRAFF
d_gene: -; j_gene: TRBJ1-4; abundance: -; len: 15; v_gene: TRBV6-4; CDR3nt: TGTGCCAGCAGTCAGGGGACCGGCCTTAATGAAAAACTGTTTTTT; CDR3aa: CASSQGTGLNEKLFF
d_gene: -; j_gene: TRBJ1-1; abundance: -; len: 14; v_gene: TRBV9; CDR3nt: TGTGCCAGCAGCGTGAGTGATATGAACACTGAAGCTTTCTTT; CDR3aa: CASSVSDMNTEAFF
d_gene: TRBD2; j_gene: TRBJ2-5; abundance: -; len: 13; v_gene: TRBV19; CDR3nt: TGTGCCAGTAATGACGGGAGGCAAGAGACCCAGTACTTC; CDR3aa: CASNDGRQETQYF
d_gene: -; j_gene: TRBJ1-6; abundance: -; len: 16; v_gene: TRBV2; CDR3nt: TGTGCCAGCAGTGAAGAGGCGGCGGCCTATAATTCACCCCTCCACTTT; CDR3aa: CASSEEAAAYNSPLHF
d_gene: -; j_gene: TRBJ1-2; abundance: -; len: 16; v_gene: TRBV10-3; CDR3nt: TGTGCCATCAGTGAGTCCTATTTACGGGGAGCCTATGGCTACACCTTC; CDR3aa: CAISESYLRGAYGYTF
d_gene: -; j_gene: TRBJ2-7; abundance: -; len: 19; v_gene: TRBV6-2/TRBV6-3; CDR3nt: TGTGCCAGCACCCCCGACAGGATAGTTGAGATATCGAAAAAACAAACGGGGTACTTC; CDR3aa: CASTPDRIVEISKKQTGYF